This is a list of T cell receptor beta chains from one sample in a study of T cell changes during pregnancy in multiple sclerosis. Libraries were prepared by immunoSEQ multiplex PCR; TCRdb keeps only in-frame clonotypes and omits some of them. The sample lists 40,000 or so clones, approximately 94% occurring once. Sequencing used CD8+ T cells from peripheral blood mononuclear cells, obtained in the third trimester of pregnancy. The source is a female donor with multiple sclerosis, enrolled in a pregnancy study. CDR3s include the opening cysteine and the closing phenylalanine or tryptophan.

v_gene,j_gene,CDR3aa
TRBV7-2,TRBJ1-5,CASSPPYSNQPQHF
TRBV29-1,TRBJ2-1,CSVEGGTYNEQFF
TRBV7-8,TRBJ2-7,CASSPLSGTTYEQYF
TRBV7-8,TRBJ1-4,CASSFRDRADEKLFF
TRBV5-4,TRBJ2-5,CASSLGLAQETQYF
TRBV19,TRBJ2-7,CASSLGQGYEQYF
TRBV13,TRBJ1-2,CASSGEGPDGYTF
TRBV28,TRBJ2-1,CASSLSSSANEQFF
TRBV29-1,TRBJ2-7,CSVVGHYYEQYF
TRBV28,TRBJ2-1,CASSVTYPSYNEQFF
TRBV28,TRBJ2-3,CASSFSRGGFEDTQYF
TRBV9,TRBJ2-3,CASSGQGPTDTQYF
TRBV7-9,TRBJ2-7,CASSSEQGVEGEQYF
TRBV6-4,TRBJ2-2,CASSDSRDRGSTGELFF
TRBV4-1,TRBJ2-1,CASSHELSPNEQFF
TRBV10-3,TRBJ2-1,CVYLAGNYNEQFF
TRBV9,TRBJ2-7,CASSVAAGRTYEQYF
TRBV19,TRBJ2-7,CASSIFTGEEQYF
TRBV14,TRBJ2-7,CASSHPGGIVSEQYF
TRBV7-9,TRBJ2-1,CASSSSGRGSNEQFF
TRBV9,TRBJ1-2,CASKRSGVNYGYTF
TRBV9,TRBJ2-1,CASSVAGLAGGSSYNEQFF
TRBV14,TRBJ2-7,CASSFGQGYEQYF
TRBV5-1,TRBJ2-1,CASSLMADSGDEQFF
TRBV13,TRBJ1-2,CASSLRGYYGYTF
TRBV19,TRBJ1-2,CATQDGGWGYTF
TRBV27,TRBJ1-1,CASSLTPGVGTEAFF
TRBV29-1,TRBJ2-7,CSAGEREGYEQYF
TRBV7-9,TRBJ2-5,CASSLDAGGTQYF
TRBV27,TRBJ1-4,CASSRDTFQEKLFF
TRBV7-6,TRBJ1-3,CASSTKGLSGNTIYF
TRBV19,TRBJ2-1,CASSMAGSYNEQFF
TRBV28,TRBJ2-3,CASNAGLADLGTDTQYF